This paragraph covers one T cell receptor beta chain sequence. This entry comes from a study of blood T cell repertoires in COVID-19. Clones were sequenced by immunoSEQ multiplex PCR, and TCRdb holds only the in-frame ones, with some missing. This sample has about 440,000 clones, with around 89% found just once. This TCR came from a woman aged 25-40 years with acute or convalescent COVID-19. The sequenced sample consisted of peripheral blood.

The CDR3 bases are TGTGCCAGCAGTGATCGGCAGGGAACATTAATCTATAATTCACCCCTCCACTTT. This gives the protein CASSDRQGTLIYNSPLHF. The J gene is TRBJ1-6, the V gene TRBV2; tentatively, D is TRBD1 (5 bases). Germline V CDR1 and CDR2: SNHLY, FYNNEI. V was pared by 3 bases and J by 3 bases, with 18 bases between. The CDR3 is made up of 18 amino acids.